Listed below are T cell receptor beta chains from one sample, sequenced in a study of T cells in Graves' hyperthyroidism and ophthalmopathy. TCRdb ran MiXCR on the multiplex PCR reads and lists one entry per CDR3 protein. The repertoire has 550,000 to 600,000 distinct CDR3 sequences, around 45% of them found once; the top ten carry 19%. The material sequenced was peripheral blood or thyroid tissue (not recorded which). The origin of the receptors is an adult woman with Graves' disease, either hyperthyroidism or ophthalmopathy (not recorded which). The CDR3 runs from the conserved cysteine through the conserved F or W. A D gene is named only where the DNA matches it firmly. Where a row states a size, it is once, few, many or the class of an expanded clone; other rows omit it.

clone_size: many
d_call: NA
v_call: TRBV4-1
j_call: TRBJ1-4
cdr3_aa: CASSQPAGATNEKLFF
cdr3_nt: TGCGCCAGCAGCCAGCCGGCAGGAGCCACTAATGAAAAACTGTTTTTT

clone_size: NA
d_call: NA
v_call: TRBV4-1
j_call: TRBJ2-1
cdr3_aa: CASSHPLVAYNEQFF
cdr3_nt: TGCGCCAGCAGCCACCCACTAGTAGCCTACAATGAGCAGTTCTTC

clone_size: many
d_call: NA
v_call: TRBV9
j_call: TRBJ1-1
cdr3_aa: CASSVKPNTEAFF
cdr3_nt: TGTGCCAGCAGCGTAAAACCTAACACTGAAGCTTTCTTT

clone_size: NA
d_call: NA
v_call: TRBV2
j_call: TRBJ1-5
cdr3_aa: CASHEGDRYSNQPQHF
cdr3_nt: TGTGCCAGCCATGAGGGGGACCGCTATAGCAATCAGCCCCAGCATTTT

clone_size: NA
d_call: NA
v_call: TRBV7-2
j_call: TRBJ1-2
cdr3_aa: CASSLDWTSGYGYTF
cdr3_nt: TGTGCCAGCAGCTTAGACTGGACGTCTGGCTATGGCTACACCTTC

clone_size: once
d_call: NA
v_call: TRBV12-3/TRBV12-4
j_call: TRBJ2-1
cdr3_aa: CASSRGSEYNEQFF
cdr3_nt: TGTGCCAGCAGCAGGGGAAGCGAGTACAATGAGCAGTTCTTC

clone_size: many
d_call: NA
v_call: TRBV5-1
j_call: TRBJ2-5
cdr3_aa: CASSLVSFGPWETQYF
cdr3_nt: TGCGCCAGCAGCTTAGTTTCGTTCGGGCCATGGGAGACCCAGTACTTC

clone_size: NA
d_call: TRBD1
v_call: TRBV2
j_call: TRBJ1-1
cdr3_aa: CASLRQGSYTEAFF
cdr3_nt: TGTGCCAGCCTAAGACAGGGATCTTACACTGAAGCTTTCTTT

clone_size: NA
d_call: TRBD2
v_call: TRBV28
j_call: TRBJ2-7
cdr3_aa: CASSETSGSHHEQYF
cdr3_nt: TGTGCCAGCAGTGAGACTAGCGGGAGTCACCACGAGCAGTACTTC

clone_size: many
d_call: TRBD1
v_call: TRBV27
j_call: TRBJ2-5
cdr3_aa: CASRTGLGTGVTQYF
cdr3_nt: TGTGCCAGCCGTACAGGTCTCGGGACAGGGGTAACCCAGTACTTC

clone_size: NA
d_call: TRBD1
v_call: TRBV7-8
j_call: TRBJ1-6
cdr3_aa: CASSPRDSYNSPLHF
cdr3_nt: TGTGCCAGCAGCCCCCGGGACAGCTATAATTCACCCCTCCACTTT

clone_size: few
d_call: NA
v_call: TRBV24-1
j_call: TRBJ1-2
cdr3_aa: CATSATDSYGYTF
cdr3_nt: TGTGCCACCAGCGCCACGGACAGCTATGGCTACACCTTC

clone_size: once
d_call: NA
v_call: TRBV29-1
j_call: TRBJ1-1
cdr3_aa: CSGGGYEAFF
cdr3_nt: TGCAGCGGGGGGGGGTATGAAGCTTTCTTT

clone_size: NA
d_call: NA
v_call: TRBV5-5
j_call: TRBJ1-2
cdr3_aa: CASSPTGTFYGYTF
cdr3_nt: TGTGCCAGCAGCCCGACCGGGACCTTCTATGGCTACACCTTC

clone_size: many
d_call: NA
v_call: TRBV4-1
j_call: TRBJ1-2
cdr3_aa: CASSQDIMAGARGYTF
cdr3_nt: TGCGCCAGCAGCCAAGATATTATGGCGGGGGCAAGGGGCTACACCTTC

clone_size: once
d_call: NA
v_call: TRBV20-1
j_call: TRBJ1-2
cdr3_aa: CSAGGGEARYGYTF
cdr3_nt: TGCAGTGCCGGTGGCGGAGAAGCCCGGTATGGCTACACCTTC

clone_size: NA
d_call: NA
v_call: TRBV9
j_call: TRBJ1-1
cdr3_aa: CASSGSRDGSTEAFF
cdr3_nt: TGTGCCAGCAGCGGATCCCGGGACGGGAGCACTGAAGCTTTCTTT

clone_size: few
d_call: NA
v_call: TRBV18
j_call: TRBJ1-5
cdr3_aa: CASSPLAGSNQPQHF
cdr3_nt: TGTGCCAGCTCACCACTGGCTGGGAGCAATCAGCCCCAGCATTTT

clone_size: NA
d_call: TRBD1
v_call: TRBV15
j_call: TRBJ1-1
cdr3_aa: CATSSLAGGPGMNTEAFF
cdr3_nt: TGTGCCACCAGCAGCTTGGCAGGGGGACCTGGGATGAACACTGAAGCTTTCTTT

clone_size: many
d_call: TRBD1
v_call: TRBV7-9
j_call: TRBJ2-7
cdr3_aa: CASSPRGQGALEQYF
cdr3_nt: TGTGCCAGCAGCCCTCGGGGACAGGGGGCTCTCGAGCAGTACTTC

clone_size: few
d_call: NA
v_call: TRBV15
j_call: TRBJ1-2
cdr3_aa: CATSRDRATANYGYTF
cdr3_nt: TGTGCCACCAGCAGAGATCGAGCCACTGCGAACTATGGCTACACCTTC

clone_size: NA
d_call: NA
v_call: TRBV25-1
j_call: TRBJ1-1
cdr3_aa: CATQVGAGGVTEAFF
cdr3_nt: TGTGCCACCCAGGTCGGGGCCGGGGGGGTCACTGAAGCTTTCTTT